Shown below are 29 T cell receptor beta chains from a single sample sequenced in a study of monozygotic twins with inflammatory bowel disease. Following a re-call of the 5' RACE reads, TCRdb has one entry per CDR3 protein and lacks DNA. Recorded here are approximately 150,000 distinct CDR3 sequences; the top ten clones represent approximately 7.4%. Sample: blood. Receptor source: a human donor with ulcerative colitis or Crohn's disease, or a healthy co-twin of an affected twin (not recorded which).

This chain joins TRBV18 and TRBJ1-1; the D call of TRBD1 rests on TCRdb alone, since no DNA is present to check it. This CDR3 is built from 11 residues. Per germline, CDR1 KGHSH and CDR2 LQKENI. CDR3 amino acids: CASSPGGKAFF.

This chain joins TRBV5-1 and TRBJ1-2. Looked up from germline, CDR1 is SGHRS and CDR2 is YFSETQ. The CDR3 is 16 amino acids. CDR3 loop: CASSLADTRDNYGYTF.

This sequence joins TRBV20-1 and TRBJ2-1; TCRdb selects TRBD1, and the lack of DNA leaves this call unchecked. The CDR3 has 15 residues. Looked up from germline, CDR1 is DFQATT and CDR2 is SNEGSKA (reference sequence). CDR3 residues: CSASWDPSYFNEQFF.

The rearrangement uses TRBV4-2 and TRBJ2-3; the D call from TCRdb, TRBD1, cannot be confirmed without DNA. The germline CDR1 and CDR2 sequences are LGHNA and YNFKEQ. The CDR3 has 16 residues. This CDR3 is CASSQGDRGRSDTQYF.

This sequence joins TRBV6-5 and TRBJ2-7; absent DNA, TCRdb's TRBD1 call cannot be checked. Germline V CDR1 and CDR2: MNHEY, SVGAGI. This CDR3 is built from 13 residues. The CDR3 loop is CASSARRSYEQYF.

The V call is TRBV29-1, the J call TRBJ2-1; TCRdb picks TRBD2, but there is no DNA to check that call. In germline, CDR1 is SQVTM, CDR2 ANQGSEA. The CDR3 spans 16 residues. The CDR3 sequence: CSVDRRGTASYNEQFF.

J is TRBJ2-7 and V is TRBV4-1; with no DNA, the TCRdb D assignment of TRBD2 cannot be verified. The germline gives CDR1 MGHRA, CDR2 YSYEKL. The CDR3 is 16 amino acids. CDR3 amino acids: CASSQATGLAGYEQYF.

The CDR3 loop reads CASSLGLAGPNEQYF. The gene calls are TRBV7-9 and TRBJ2-7; TCRdb outputs TRBD2, but without DNA this stays unchecked. The CDR3 totals 15 residues. The germline gives CDR1 SEHNR, CDR2 FQNEAQ (reference sequence).

The rearrangement uses TRBV5-1 and TRBJ1-2; the TCRdb D gene call, TRBD1, has no DNA to confirm it. This CDR3 region has 14 residues. The germline V gene has CDR1 SGHRS and CDR2 YFSETQ. The CDR3 protein is CASSAGTGGYGYTF.

V usage is TRBV30 and J usage is TRBJ2-3; with no DNA, the TCRdb D assignment of TRBD1 cannot be verified. The CDR3 is 15 residues long. Germline lookup yields CDR1 GTSNPN and CDR2 SVGIG (reference sequence). The CDR3 reads CAWSTGGLNTDTQYF.

This rearrangement joins TRBV12-3 or TRBV12-4 to TRBJ1-1. The CDR3 runs 11 residues. The CDR3 protein is CASSYYGEAFF.

The chain employs TRBV30 and TRBJ1-1; TCRdb outputs TRBD1, but without DNA this stays unchecked. CDR1 is GTSNPN and CDR2 is SVGIG in the germline V gene (reference sequence). The CDR3 contains 16 residues. The CDR3 sequence: CAWSVWSKQVNTEAFF.

This chain joins TRBV15 and TRBJ1-6; the D call of TRBD1 rests on TCRdb alone, since no DNA is present to check it. The CDR3 contains 14 residues. From germline, CDR1 is LNHNV and CDR2 YYDKDF (reference sequence). This CDR3 is CATSRETDTSPLHF.

The V call is TRBV3-1, the J call TRBJ1-3. This CDR3 is 13 amino acids long. In germline, CDR1 is LGHDT, CDR2 YNNKEL (reference sequence). CDR3 amino acids: CASSQGPGNTIYF.

The chain combines TRBV5-8 with TRBJ2-7; TCRdb's D call, TRBD1, is unchecked because there is no DNA. In germline, CDR1 is SGHTS, CDR2 YDEGEE. The CDR3 loop spans 16 amino acids. The chain's CDR3 is CASSSSGTVSSYEQYF.

This CDR3 is CSGDRGRTDTQYF. This chain uses TRBV20-1 with TRBJ2-3; TCRdb reports TRBD1, a call that lacks DNA to check it against. CDR1 is DFQATT, CDR2 SNEGSKA, per germline (reference sequence). This CDR3 is built from 13 residues.

The chain couples TRBV12-3 or TRBV12-4 to TRBJ1-1; TCRdb reports TRBD1, a call that lacks DNA to check it against. CDR3 length: 15 amino acids. The CDR3 here is CASSLGYGTDTEAFF.

The chain recombines TRBV20-1 with TRBJ2-3; TCRdb names TRBD2, which stays unverified in the absence of DNA. The CDR3 covers 14 residues. In germline, CDR1 is DFQATT, CDR2 SNEGSKA (reference sequence). This CDR3 is CSVRLAASTDTQYF.

The J gene is TRBJ2-4, the V gene TRBV5-1. Germline V gene sequence: CDR1 SGHRS, CDR2 YFSETQ. The CDR3 loop spans 14 amino acids. Here the CDR3 reads CASSLNGAKNIQYF.

The CDR3 reads CSASTSAKNIQYF. The gene calls are TRBV20-1 and TRBJ2-4. Germline assignment: CDR1 DFQATT and CDR2 SNEGSKA (reference sequence). This CDR3 has 13 residues.

The chain has TRBV7-6 and TRBJ2-5. CDR3 length: 13 amino acids. In germline, CDR1 is SGHVS, CDR2 FNYEAQ. CDR3 amino acids: CASSLVSRETQYF. Based on the CDR3 plus reference TRBV7-6 and TRBJ2-5, the full variable domain is GAGVSQSPRYKVTKRGQDVALRCDPISGHVSLYWYRQALGQGPEFLTYFNYEAQQDKSGLPNDRFSAERPEGSISTLTIQRTEQRDSAMYRCASSLVSRETQYFGPGTRLLVL.

The gene calls are TRBV7-9 and TRBJ2-7; TCRdb picks TRBD2, but there is no DNA to check that call. The CDR3 is made up of 14 amino acids. CDR1 is SEHNR, CDR2 FQNEAQ, per germline (reference sequence). The CDR3 loop is CASSPRGSGGEQYF.

The chain carries TRBV18 and TRBJ1-4. The CDR3 has 15 amino acids. CDR1 KGHSH and CDR2 LQKENI come from the germline V gene. This CDR3 reads CASSPMGATNEKLFF.

This chain links TRBV12-3 or TRBV12-4 with TRBJ2-7. The CDR3 loop spans 14 amino acids. CDR3 sequence: CASSLMGLSYEQYF.

The V and J genes are TRBV10-2 and TRBJ2-7. CDR1 and CDR2 (germline): WSHSY, SAAADI. CDR3 length: 13 residues. CDR3: CASSLRRSYEQYF.

The chain recombines TRBV30 with TRBJ2-1. Germline assignment: CDR1 GTSNPN and CDR2 SVGIG (reference sequence). The CDR3 spans 14 residues. The CDR3 reads CAWSRKLTYNEQFF.

The V gene is TRBV7-2, the J gene TRBJ2-7. The V gene's germline CDR1 is SGHTA and CDR2 FQGNSA. CDR3 length equals 12 residues. The CDR3 loop reads CASSLGAYEQYF.

This sequence joins TRBV5-4 and TRBJ2-5. Germline V gives CDR1 SGHNT, CDR2 YYREEE (reference sequence). This CDR3 is built from 13 residues. CDR3 sequence reads: CASTAQGKETQYF.

The J gene is TRBJ1-1, the V gene TRBV12-2. TRBV12-2 is given as a pseudogene. This CDR3 comprises 15 residues. The CDR3 sequence is CASRLGSWEGTEAFF.